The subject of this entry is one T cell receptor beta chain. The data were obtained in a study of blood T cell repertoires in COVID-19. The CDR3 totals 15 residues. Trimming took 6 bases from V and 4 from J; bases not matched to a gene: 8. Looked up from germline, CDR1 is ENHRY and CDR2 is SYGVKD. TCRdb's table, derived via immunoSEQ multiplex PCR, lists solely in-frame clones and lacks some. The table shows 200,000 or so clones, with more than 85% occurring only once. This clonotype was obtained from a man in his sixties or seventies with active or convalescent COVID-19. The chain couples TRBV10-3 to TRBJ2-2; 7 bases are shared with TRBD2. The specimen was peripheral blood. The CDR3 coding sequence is TGTGCCATCAGAGCCGGGACTACTAGCACCGGGGAGCTGTTTTTT. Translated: CAIRAGTTSTGELFF.